Listed below are T cell receptor beta chains from one sample, sequenced in a study of blood T cell repertoires in COVID-19. TCRdb keeps only in-frame clones here, not all; method: immunoSEQ multiplex PCR. The profile shows approximately 470,000 clones, approximately 86% of them singletons. Sample: PBMCs or T cells enriched from blood (not recorded which). All receptors derive from a woman between 18 and 29 years old who had recovered from COVID-19. CDR3s include the opening cysteine and the closing phenylalanine or tryptophan. D genes are given only for firm matches.

TRBJ1-6 TRBD1 TRBV5-1 CASSLSGQGRSPLHF TGCGCCAGCAGCTTGTCGGGACAGGGCCGGTCACCCCTCCACTTT
TRBJ2-3 TRBD2 TRBV10-3 CAISASLAGGLPVDTQYF TGTGCCATCAGTGCTTCACTAGCGGGGGGGCTACCCGTGGATACGCAGTATTTT
TRBJ2-1 TRBD2 TRBV28 CASSVTSGGRDNEQFF TGTGCCAGCAGTGTGACTAGCGGGGGGCGGGACAATGAGCAGTTCTTC
TRBJ1-6 NA TRBV25-1 CASSEYKGDNSPLHF TGTGCCAGCAGTGAATATAAAGGGGATAATTCACCCCTCCACTTT
TRBJ1-5 NA TRBV12-5 CASGSESNQPQHF TGTGCTAGTGGTTCGGAGAGCAATCAGCCCCAGCATTTT
TRBJ2-5 TRBD1 TRBV5-5 CASSQPRDSREETQYF TGTGCCAGCAGTCAGCCCCGGGACAGTCGAGAAGAGACCCAGTACTTC
TRBJ1-2 TRBD1 TRBV27 CASSFIWEQGAGGYTF TGTGCCAGCAGTTTTATATGGGAACAGGGGGCTGGAGGCTACACCTTC
TRBJ1-1 TRBD1 TRBV24-1 CATSDPDRLSSDTEAFF TGTGCCACCAGTGACCCGGACAGGTTGAGTTCGGACACTGAAGCTTTCTTT
TRBJ2-5 TRBD2 TRBV20-1 CSASKTSGGVLQETQYF TGCAGTGCTAGTAAGACTAGCGGGGGGGTACTCCAAGAGACCCAGTACTTC
TRBJ2-2 NA TRBV30 CAWSVRGREDYGELFF TGTGCCTGGAGTGTACGGGGTAGGGAGGACTACGGGGAGCTGTTTTTT